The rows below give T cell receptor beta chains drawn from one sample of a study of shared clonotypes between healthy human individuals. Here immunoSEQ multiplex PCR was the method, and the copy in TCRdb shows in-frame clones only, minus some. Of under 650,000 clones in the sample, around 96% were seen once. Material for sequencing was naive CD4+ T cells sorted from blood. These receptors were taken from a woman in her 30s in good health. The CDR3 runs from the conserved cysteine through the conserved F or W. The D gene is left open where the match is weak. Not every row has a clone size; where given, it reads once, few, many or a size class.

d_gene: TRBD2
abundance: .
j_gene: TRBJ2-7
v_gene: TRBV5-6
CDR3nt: TGTGCCAGCAGGTCACTAGCGGGAGGCCCCTCCTACGAGCAGTACTTC
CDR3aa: CASRSLAGGPSYEQYF

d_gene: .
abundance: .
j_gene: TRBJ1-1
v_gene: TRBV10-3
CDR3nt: TGTGCCATCAGTGAGTCGATCCCCAGGGCCGCTTTCTTT
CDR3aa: CAISESIPRAAFF

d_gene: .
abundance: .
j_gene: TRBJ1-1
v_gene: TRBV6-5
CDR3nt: TGTGCCAGCAGTTCACTCCAAGAGAACACTGAAGCTTTCTTT
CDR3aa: CASSSLQENTEAFF

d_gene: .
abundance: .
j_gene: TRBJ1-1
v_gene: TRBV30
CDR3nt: TGTGCCTGGAGTTCGATAACCAGGGGAATTGACACTGAAGCTTTCTTT
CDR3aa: CAWSSITRGIDTEAFF

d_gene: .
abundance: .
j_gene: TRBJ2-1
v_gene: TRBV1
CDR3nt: TGCACCAGCAGCCAAGATCCGTCAAGGGAGATGGACAATGAGCAGTTCTTC
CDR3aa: CTSSQDPSREMDNEQFF

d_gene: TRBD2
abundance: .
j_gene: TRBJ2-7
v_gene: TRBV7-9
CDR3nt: TGTGCCAGCAGCCTCCGGACTAGCGGGAGGTCCCAAACCTACGAGCAGTACTTC
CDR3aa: CASSLRTSGRSQTYEQYF

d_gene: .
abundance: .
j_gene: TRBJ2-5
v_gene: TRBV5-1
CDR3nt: TGCGCCAGCAGCTTTTGGAGCCAAAAGACGGAGACCCAGTACTTC
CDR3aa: CASSFWSQKTETQYF

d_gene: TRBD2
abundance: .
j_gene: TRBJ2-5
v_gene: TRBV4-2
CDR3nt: TGTGCCAGCAGCCAAGGACAGCGGGAGGCTGGGGCCCAGTACTTC
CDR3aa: CASSQGQREAGAQYF

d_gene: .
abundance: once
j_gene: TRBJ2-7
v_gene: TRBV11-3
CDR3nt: TGTGCCAGCAGCTTAGCCCAGCGGTGGAAGCAGTACTTC
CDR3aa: CASSLAQRWKQYF

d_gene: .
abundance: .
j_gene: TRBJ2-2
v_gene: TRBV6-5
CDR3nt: TGTGCCAGCAGTCCCGGCGTAGCCACCGGGGAGCTGTTTTTT
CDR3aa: CASSPGVATGELFF

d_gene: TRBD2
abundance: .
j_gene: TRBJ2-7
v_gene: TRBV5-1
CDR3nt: TGCGCCAGCAGCTGGGGAGCGGGAGGTTACGAGCAGTACTTC
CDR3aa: CASSWGAGGYEQYF

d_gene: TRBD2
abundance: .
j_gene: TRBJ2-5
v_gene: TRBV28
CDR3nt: TGTGCCAGCAGTTTCCCTGGTCTAGCGGGAGGGCCGGAGATGGAGACCCAGTACTTC
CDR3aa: CASSFPGLAGGPEMETQYF

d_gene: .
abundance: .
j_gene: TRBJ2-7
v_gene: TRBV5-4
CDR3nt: TGTGCCAGCAGCTCTAGCTACGAGCAGTACTTC
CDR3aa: CASSSSYEQYF

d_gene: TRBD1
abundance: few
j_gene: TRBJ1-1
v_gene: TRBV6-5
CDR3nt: TGTGCCAGCGGGGACAGGGACGGCGGCACTGAAGCTTTCTTT
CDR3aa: CASGDRDGGTEAFF

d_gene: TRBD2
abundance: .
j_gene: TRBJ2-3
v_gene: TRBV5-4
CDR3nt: TGTGCCAGCAGCCAGAGACTAGCGGCCAGCACAGATACGCAGTATTTT
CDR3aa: CASSQRLAASTDTQYF

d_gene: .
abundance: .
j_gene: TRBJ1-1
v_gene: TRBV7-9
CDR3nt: TGTGCCAGCAGCTTAGTTGGGGACGTCACTGAAGCTTTCTTT
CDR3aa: CASSLVGDVTEAFF

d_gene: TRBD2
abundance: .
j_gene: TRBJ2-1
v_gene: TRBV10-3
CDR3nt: TGTGCCACCGGACTAGCGGGGCCGTTCCTGAATGAGCAGTTCTTC
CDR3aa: CATGLAGPFLNEQFF

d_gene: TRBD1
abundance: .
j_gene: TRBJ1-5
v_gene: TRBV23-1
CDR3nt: TGCGCCAGGACCCCCAACAGGGGGCAACAGCCCCAGCATTTT
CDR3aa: CARTPNRGQQPQHF

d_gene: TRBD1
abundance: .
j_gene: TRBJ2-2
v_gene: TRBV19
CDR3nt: TGTGCCAGTAGTATGGGACAGGGCAGCACCGGGGAGCTGTTTTTT
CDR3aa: CASSMGQGSTGELFF

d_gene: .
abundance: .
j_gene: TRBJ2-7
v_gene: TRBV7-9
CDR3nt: TGTGCCAGCAGCTTAGAAGGCGGTACGGAGCAGTACTTC
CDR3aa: CASSLEGGTEQYF

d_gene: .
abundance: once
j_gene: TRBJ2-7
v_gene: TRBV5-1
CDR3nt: TGCGCCAGCAGCCAACAGACAGAGGCGACTAGTTTGGGCCTCTCCTACGAGCAGTACTTC
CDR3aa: CASSQQTEATSLGLSYEQYF

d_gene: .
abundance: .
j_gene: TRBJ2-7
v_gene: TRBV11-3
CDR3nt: TGTGCCCCCCCGACAGCCGCCTACGAGCAGTACTTC
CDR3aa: CAPPTAAYEQYF

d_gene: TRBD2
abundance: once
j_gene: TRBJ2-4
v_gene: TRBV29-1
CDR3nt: TGCAGCGCAGGACTAGCGGGAGTCAAAAACATTCAGTACTTC
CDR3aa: CSAGLAGVKNIQYF

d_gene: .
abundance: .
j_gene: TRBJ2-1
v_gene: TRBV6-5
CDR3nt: TGTGCCAGCACCCTGAACTGGGGGCACAACAATGAGCAGTTCTTC
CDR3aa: CASTLNWGHNNEQFF

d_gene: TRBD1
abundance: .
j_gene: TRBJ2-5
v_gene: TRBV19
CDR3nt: TGTGCCAGTAGTACCAACAGGGGGGAGACCCAGTACTTC
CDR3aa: CASSTNRGETQYF

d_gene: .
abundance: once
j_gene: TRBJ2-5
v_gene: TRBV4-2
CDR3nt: TGTGCCAGCAGCCATTCTCTGGGACTTATCCAAGAGACCCAGTACTTC
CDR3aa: CASSHSLGLIQETQYF

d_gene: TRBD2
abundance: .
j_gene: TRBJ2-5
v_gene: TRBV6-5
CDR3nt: TGTGCCAGCAGTTCGGAGCTAGCGGGGGGGGAGACCCAGTACTTC
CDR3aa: CASSSELAGGETQYF

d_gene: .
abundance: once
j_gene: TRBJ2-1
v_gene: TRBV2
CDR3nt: TGTGCCAGCAGTGAAGAATGGGGAGGACTGCCGACCTACAATGAGCAGTTCTTC
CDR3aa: CASSEEWGGLPTYNEQFF

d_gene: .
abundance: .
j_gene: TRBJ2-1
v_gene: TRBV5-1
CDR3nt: TGCGCCTGGAGAATGCGACCGGATCTCAACAATGAGCAGTTCTTC
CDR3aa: CAWRMRPDLNNEQFF

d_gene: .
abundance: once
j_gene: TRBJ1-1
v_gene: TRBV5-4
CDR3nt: TGTGCCAGCAGCTTGTTCGCAGGGGAGAACACTGAAGCTTTCTTT
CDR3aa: CASSLFAGENTEAFF

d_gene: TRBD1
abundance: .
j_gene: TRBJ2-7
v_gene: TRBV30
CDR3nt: TGTGCCTGGAGTCGCGACAGGGGGAACGAGCAGTACTTC
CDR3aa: CAWSRDRGNEQYF

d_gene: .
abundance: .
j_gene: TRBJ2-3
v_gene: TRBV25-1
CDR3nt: TGTGCCAGCAGTGGGAGACCACACGCCTCCACAGATACGCAGTATTTT
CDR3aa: CASSGRPHASTDTQYF

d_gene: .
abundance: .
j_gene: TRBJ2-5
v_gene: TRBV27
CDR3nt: TGTGCCAGCAGATCCCAGGGTCGGGAGACCCAGTACTTC
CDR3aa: CASRSQGRETQYF

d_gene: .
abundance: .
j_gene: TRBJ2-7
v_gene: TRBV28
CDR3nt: TGTGCCAGCAGTCTCTACTCACAAGGCGGGGATTTACTTACCTACGAGCAGTACTTC
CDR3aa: CASSLYSQGGDLLTYEQYF

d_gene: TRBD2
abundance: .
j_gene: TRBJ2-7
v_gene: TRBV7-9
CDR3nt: TGTGCCAGCAGCTTAAGCGGGACTAGCTCCTACGAGCAGTACTTC
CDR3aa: CASSLSGTSSYEQYF

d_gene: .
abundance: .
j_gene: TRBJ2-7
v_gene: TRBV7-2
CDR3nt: TGTGCCAGCAGCTTAGTGGCCAGGGGCGAGCAGTACTTC
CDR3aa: CASSLVARGEQYF

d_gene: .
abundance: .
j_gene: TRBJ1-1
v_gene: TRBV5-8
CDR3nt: TGTGCCAGCAGCTTGGTTGGTCCGATCAACACTGAAGCTTTCTTT
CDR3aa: CASSLVGPINTEAFF

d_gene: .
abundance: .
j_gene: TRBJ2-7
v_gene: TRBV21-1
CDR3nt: TGTGCCAGCAACCTGGGGGGAGCCTACGAGCAGTACTTC
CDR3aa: CASNLGGAYEQYF

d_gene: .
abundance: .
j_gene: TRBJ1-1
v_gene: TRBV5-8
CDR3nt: TGTGCCAGCAGCCTAGGACTGAACACTGAAGCTTTCTTT
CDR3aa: CASSLGLNTEAFF

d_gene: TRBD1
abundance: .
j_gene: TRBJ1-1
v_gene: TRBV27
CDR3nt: TGTGCCAGCAGACCTACAGGGGGCGGCATGAACACTGAAGCTTTCTTT
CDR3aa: CASRPTGGGMNTEAFF

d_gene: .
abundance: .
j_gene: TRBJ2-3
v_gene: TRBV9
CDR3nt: TGTGCCAGCAGCGTTCAGTCCCCAGATACGCAGTATTTT
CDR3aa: CASSVQSPDTQYF

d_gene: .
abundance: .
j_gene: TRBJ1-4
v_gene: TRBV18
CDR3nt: TGTGCCAGCTCACGGGCAGGGAGTGAAAAACTGTTTTTT
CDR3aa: CASSRAGSEKLFF

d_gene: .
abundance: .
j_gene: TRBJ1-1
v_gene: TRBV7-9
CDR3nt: TGTGCCAGCACCCCAGGGCACAAGAACACTGAAGCTTTCTTT
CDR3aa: CASTPGHKNTEAFF

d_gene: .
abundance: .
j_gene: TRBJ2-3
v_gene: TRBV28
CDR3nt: TGTGCCAGCCTTGGCACCCCGATAGAACACGGCCACGATACGCAGTATTTT
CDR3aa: CASLGTPIEHGHDTQYF

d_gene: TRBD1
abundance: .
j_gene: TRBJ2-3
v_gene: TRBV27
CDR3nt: TGTGCCAGCAGTTTCCAGGGGGCTACAGATACGCAGTATTTT
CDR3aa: CASSFQGATDTQYF

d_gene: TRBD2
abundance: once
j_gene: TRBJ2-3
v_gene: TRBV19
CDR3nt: TGTGCCAGTAGTGACCGGGGGGGGCAAATCACAGATACGCAGTATTTT
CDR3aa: CASSDRGGQITDTQYF

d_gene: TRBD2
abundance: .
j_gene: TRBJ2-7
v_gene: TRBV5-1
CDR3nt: TGCGCCAGCAGCTTGGCTAGCGGGATCGCCTACGAGCAGTACTTC
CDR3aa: CASSLASGIAYEQYF

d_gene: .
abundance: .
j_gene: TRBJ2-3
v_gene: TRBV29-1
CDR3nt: TGCAGCGTTGAAGATGTGGTTGGAAACACAGATACGCAGTATTTT
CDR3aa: CSVEDVVGNTDTQYF

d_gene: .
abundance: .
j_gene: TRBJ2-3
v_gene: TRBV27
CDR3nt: TGTGCCAGCGGTCGCGGGATTACGGCCAATACGCAGTATTTT
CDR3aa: CASGRGITANTQYF

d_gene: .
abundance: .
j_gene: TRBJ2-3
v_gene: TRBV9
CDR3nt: TGTGCCAGCAGCGCAACCAGGGATACGCAGTATTTT
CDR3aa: CASSATRDTQYF

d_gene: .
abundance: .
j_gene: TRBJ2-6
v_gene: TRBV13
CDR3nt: TGTGCCAGCAGCCCGGGCAGGGCCAACGTCCTGACTTTC
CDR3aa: CASSPGRANVLTF

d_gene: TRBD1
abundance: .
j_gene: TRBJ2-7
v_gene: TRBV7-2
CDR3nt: TGTGCCAGCAGCGGAGACAGGGGGCTTTACGAGCAGTACTTC
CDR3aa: CASSGDRGLYEQYF